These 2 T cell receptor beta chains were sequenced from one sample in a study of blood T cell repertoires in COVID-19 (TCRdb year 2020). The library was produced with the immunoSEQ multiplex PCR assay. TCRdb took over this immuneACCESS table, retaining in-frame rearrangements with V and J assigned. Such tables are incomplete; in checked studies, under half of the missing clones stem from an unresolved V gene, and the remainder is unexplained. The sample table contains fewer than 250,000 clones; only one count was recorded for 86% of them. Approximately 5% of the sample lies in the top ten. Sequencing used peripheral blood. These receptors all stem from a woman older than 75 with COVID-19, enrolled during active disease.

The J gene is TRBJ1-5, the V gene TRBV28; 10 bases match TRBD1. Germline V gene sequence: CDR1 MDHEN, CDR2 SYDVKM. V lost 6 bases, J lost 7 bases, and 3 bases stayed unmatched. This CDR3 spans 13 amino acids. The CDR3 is CASRDRGEQPQHF. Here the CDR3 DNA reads TGTGCCAGCAGGGACAGGGGGGAACAGCCCCAGCATTTT.

The DNA for the CDR3 is TGCAGTGCTAGTGAGCGGGGGATATACACCGGGGAGCTGTTTTTT. Protein: CSASERGIYTGELFF. This chain joins TRBV20-1 and TRBJ2-2; 8 bases are a match to TRBD2. With V trimmed by 3 bases and J by 3 bases, 6 bases remained unmatched. Germline lookup yields CDR1 DFQATT and CDR2 SNEGSKA (reference sequence). The CDR3 has 15 amino acids.